These 32 T cell receptor beta chains were sequenced from one sample in a study of CD8 T cells in Susac syndrome. It was with random hexamers that roughly 0.45 to 1 ug RNA was reverse transcribed. One entry per CDR3 protein results from TCRdb running MiXCR on the immunoSEQ multiplex PCR reads. The sample lists 150,000 to 200,000 distinct CDR3 sequences, 93% occurring once. The sequenced sample consisted of CD4+ T cells from PBMCs. These receptors all come from a human donor in good health.

This clonotype was counted once. The chain joins TRBV6-5 to TRBJ1-6; D remains ambiguous. This CDR3 has 11 residues. CDR1 is MNHEY, CDR2 SVGAGI, per germline. V was pared by 7 bases and J by 4 bases, with 2 bases between. CDR3 nucleotides: TGTGCCAGCACTTATAATTCACCCCTCCACTTT. Translating gives CASTYNSPLHF.

Only one count was recorded for this clonotype. V gene TRBV5-1 combines with J gene TRBJ2-7, with no clear D. The V end was cut by 0 bases, the J end by 2 bases, with 9 bases between. The CDR3 runs 14 residues. Germline CDR1 is SGHRS and CDR2 is YFSETQ. CDR3 DNA: TGCGCCAGCAGCTTGGTGGGCAGGACCTACGAGCAGTACTTC. Protein: CASSLVGRTYEQYF.

The V gene is TRBV2, the J gene TRBJ2-1, with 11 nucleotides matching TRBD2. The trim removed 6 bases at V and 4 bases at J, leaving 5 bases unmatched. The germline V gene encodes CDR1 SNHLY and CDR2 FYNNEI. This CDR3 has 15 residues. The CDR3 sequence: CASRIAGGPYNEQFF. The CDR3 DNA sequence: TGTGCCAGCAGAATAGCGGGGGGGCCTTACAATGAGCAGTTCTTC.

The chain has TRBV29-1 and TRBJ1-2; D might be TRBD1 (5 bases). CDR3 length: 14 amino acids. The germline V and J ends were trimmed by 5 bases and 7 bases, with 20 bases remaining between them. Germline V CDR1 and CDR2: SQVTM, ANQGSEA. The CDR3 is CSVLRFAPGGGYTF. The CDR3 nucleotides read TGCAGCGTTTTACGCTTTGCTCCGGGGGGTGGCTACACCTTC. The variable domain in full, with the rest retrieved from reference TRBV29-1 and TRBJ1-2, is SAVISQKPSRDICQRGTSLTIQCQVDSQVTMMFWYRQQPGQSLTLIATANQGSEATYESGFVIDKFPISRPNLTFSTLTVSNMSPEDSSIYLCSVLRFAPGGGYTFGSGTRLTVV.

The chain employs TRBV27 and TRBJ2-7; D is unclear. The V gene lost 3 bases and the J gene lost 2 bases, with 8 bases spanning the gap. The CDR3 runs 13 residues. Germline lookup yields CDR1 MNHEY and CDR2 SMNVEV (reference sequence). This chain's CDR3 is CASSFTLAYEQYF. CDR3 nucleotides: TGTGCCAGCAGTTTCACCCTCGCCTACGAGCAGTACTTC.

The CDR3 sequence: CSEGGDYGYTF. CDR3 nucleotide sequence: TGCAGCGAAGGTGGTGACTATGGCTACACCTTC. The chain couples TRBV29-1 to TRBJ1-2, with D hard to call. The CDR3 loop spans 11 amino acids. Germline lookup yields CDR1 SQVTM and CDR2 ANQGSEA. Trimming pared 7 bases from V and 3 bases from J, leaving 9 bases between.

The chain is built from TRBV7-2 and TRBJ1-1; the D is unclear. V lost 3 bases to trimming and J lost 1 base, with 6 bases between them. Germline assignment: CDR1 SGHTA and CDR2 FQGNSA. The CDR3 consists of 13 residues. This chain's CDR3 is CASSFFANTEAFF. CDR3 bases: TGTGCCAGCAGCTTTTTCGCGAACACTGAAGCTTTCTTT.

V is TRBV12-3 or TRBV12-4 and J is TRBJ1-4; no reliable D call. CDR3 length: 13 amino acids. V lost 3 bases to trimming and J lost 8 bases, with 10 bases between them. For the CDR3, the DNA is TGTGCCAGCAGTTTCAGTCGTGGGGAAAAACTGTTTTTT. This gives the protein CASSFSRGEKLFF.

V gene TRBV3-1 combines with J gene TRBJ1-2; weak D call: TRBD1 (5 bases). Between the trimmed V and J ends, which lost 1 base and 7 bases, there was a span of 13 bases. The CDR3 runs 14 residues. Germline CDR1 is LGHDT and CDR2 is YNNKEL (reference sequence). CDR3 bases: TGTGCCAGCAGCCAAGGGGGGGGGATCCCTGGCTACACCTTC. Amino acids: CASSQGGGIPGYTF.

CDR3 in DNA: TGTGCCAGCAGCTTAGACCGGGGAGATACGCAGTATTTT. It yields the protein CASSLDRGDTQYF. The rearrangement joins TRBV7-7 to TRBJ2-3, with D possibly matching TRBD2 (5 bases). The CDR3 is 13 amino acids. The germline V and J ends were trimmed by 1 base and 5 bases, with 7 bases remaining between them. From germline, CDR1 is SSHAT and CDR2 FNYEAQ (reference sequence).

CDR3 DNA: TGTGCCAGCAGCCAAGGGTGGGGAAAGCCCCAGCATTTT. Translation gives CASSQGWGKPQHF. This sequence joins TRBV3-1 and TRBJ1-5; no reliable D call. The ends were cut back, 1 base at V and 8 bases at J, with 9 bases in the middle. The CDR3 is 13 residues long. Germline CDR1 is LGHDT and CDR2 is YNNKEL (reference sequence).

The CDR3: CASSYYRGPNTEAFF. CDR3 in DNA: TGTGCCAGCAGTTATTACAGGGGACCGAACACTGAAGCTTTCTTT. The rearrangement uses TRBV6-2 or TRBV6-3 and TRBJ1-1; 7 nucleotides align to TRBD1. The germline V gene encodes CDR1 MNHEY and CDR2 SVGEGT. Trimming at V came to 3 bases and at J to 1 base, leaving 5 bases not matched to a gene. The CDR3 is made up of 15 amino acids.

V is TRBV9 and J is TRBJ2-3; 13 positions match TRBD2. The junction had 6 bases not matched to a gene; V was cut back by 4 bases and J by 4 bases. The CDR3 is made up of 16 amino acids. Germline lookup yields CDR1 SGDLS and CDR2 YYNGEE. The CDR3 region is CASSPQLAGGPDTQYF. The CDR3 DNA reads as TGTGCCAGCAGCCCCCAACTAGCGGGGGGGCCAGATACGCAGTATTTT.

The J gene is TRBJ2-7, the V gene TRBV29-1; 9 bases agree with TRBD1. V shed 4 bases and J 2 bases; nucleotides not matched to a gene: 6. Germline V gene lookup returns CDR1 SQVTM and CDR2 ANQGSEA. The CDR3 sequence is 14 residues long. CDR3 nucleotide sequence: TGCAGCGTTGTACGGGACAGGGAGCCCTACGAGCAGTACTTC. It codes for CSVVRDREPYEQYF.

V gene TRBV7-2 combines with J gene TRBJ1-1; 8 nucleotides agree with TRBD1. Losses at the gene ends were 6 bases for V and 0 bases for J; bases not matched to a gene: 3. This CDR3 spans 14 amino acids. Germline V CDR1 and CDR2: SGHTA, FQGNSA. CDR3 sequence reads: CASRTGQVNTEAFF. CDR3 bases: TGTGCCAGCAGGACGGGACAGGTGAACACTGAAGCTTTCTTT.

This sequence joins TRBV5-1 and TRBJ1-1; D is possibly TRBD1 (6 bases). V was shortened by 5 bases and J by 4 bases, with 15 bases between the two germline ends. This CDR3 has 14 amino acids. Germline CDR1 is SGHRS and CDR2 is YFSETQ. CDR3 in amino acids: CASSSAGAGTEAFF. CDR3 bases: TGCGCCAGCAGTTCCGCAGGGGCAGGCACTGAAGCTTTCTTT.

The chain recombines TRBV14 with TRBJ1-3, with unresolved D. CDR1 is SGHDN, CDR2 FVKESK, per germline. There are 15 residues in the CDR3. The germline V and J ends were trimmed by 1 base and 0 bases, with 7 bases remaining between them. Here the CDR3 reads CASSQVAYSGNTIYF. The CDR3 bases are TGTGCCAGCAGCCAAGTAGCGTACTCTGGAAACACCATATATTTT.

The chain couples TRBV29-1 to TRBJ1-5; D ambiguous. Trimming removed 0 bases at V and 4 bases at J, with 4 bases between. CDR3 length: 12 residues. CDR1 and CDR2 from the germline V gene are SQVTM and ANQGSEA. CDR3 in DNA: TGCAGCGTTGAAGACCCAAATCAGCCCCAGCATTTT. Residues: CSVEDPNQPQHF. The whole variable domain, remainder taken from reference TRBV29-1 and TRBJ1-5, is SAVISQKPSRDICQRGTSLTIQCQVDSQVTMMFWYRQQPGQSLTLIATANQGSEATYESGFVIDKFPISRPNLTFSTLTVSNMSPEDSSIYLCSVEDPNQPQHFGDGTRLSIL.

The chain uses TRBV6-4 and TRBJ2-3; D perhaps matches TRBD1 (6 bases). This CDR3 region has 13 residues. From germline, CDR1 is MRHNA and CDR2 SNTAGT. V gave up 3 bases and J gave up 6 bases, with 10 bases separating them. As DNA, the CDR3 is TGTGCCAGCAGTGAATCAGGGGAGGATACGCAGTATTTT. It encodes CASSESGEDTQYF.

The rearrangement joins TRBV3-1 to TRBJ1-6; D remains unclear. The V gene lost 3 bases and the J gene lost 5 bases, with 8 bases spanning the gap. The CDR3 sequence is 14 residues long. Germline values: CDR1 LGHDT, CDR2 YNNKEL (reference sequence). The CDR3 coding sequence is TGTGCCAGCAGCCAGTATGGGGATAATTCACCCCTCCACTTT. Protein: CASSQYGDNSPLHF.

CDR3 DNA: TGCAGCGTTGAGGGACTCCCCCGCACTGAAGCTTTCTTT. Encoded protein: CSVEGLPRTEAFF. J is TRBJ1-1 and V is TRBV29-1, with D perhaps matching TRBD1 (5 bases). This CDR3 comprises 13 residues. Germline CDR1 is SQVTM and CDR2 is ANQGSEA. V gave up 3 bases and J gave up 4 bases, with 12 bases separating them.

The chain has TRBV9 and TRBJ2-1, with unresolved D. The germline V gene has CDR1 SGDLS and CDR2 YYNGEE. Trimming pared 0 bases from V and 5 bases from J, leaving 6 bases between. There are 13 residues in the CDR3. The CDR3, as DNA: TGTGCCAGCAGCGTAGCGGTGAACAATGAGCAGTTCTTC. This translates into CASSVAVNNEQFF.

The V call is TRBV3-1, the J call TRBJ2-1; 9 bases are shared with TRBD2. Per the germline V gene, CDR1 is LGHDT and CDR2 is YNNKEL (reference sequence). After removal of 1 base from V and 4 bases from J, the junction contained 5 bases not matched to a gene. CDR3 size: 16 residues. This CDR3 reads CASSQGLSGGYNEQFF. CDR3 in DNA: TGTGCCAGCAGCCAAGGCCTCAGCGGGGGGTACAATGAGCAGTTCTTC.

V is TRBV28 and J is TRBJ1-1; 7 bases are shared with TRBD1. The CDR3 loop spans 13 amino acids. Unmatched junction bases numbered 7, after V lost 6 bases and J lost 6 bases. The V gene's germline CDR1 is MDHEN and CDR2 SYDVKM. In nucleotides, the CDR3 is TGTGCCAGCAGGGGACAGTTGGTATCTGAAGCTTTCTTT. Translated, it gives CASRGQLVSEAFF.

The rearrangement uses TRBV12-3 or TRBV12-4 and TRBJ1-1; D is unresolved. This CDR3 has 12 amino acids. V was clipped by 2 bases and J by 7 bases, with 8 bases between them. CDR3 coding DNA: TGTGCCAGCAGTTTAAGGACTGGTGAAGCTTTCTTT. It translates to CASSLRTGEAFF.

Here the CDR3 reads CASSARTGDYGYTF. CDR3 sequence (DNA): TGTGCCAGCAGTGCCAGGACAGGGGACTATGGCTACACCTTC. V usage is TRBV6-1 and J usage is TRBJ1-2, with 9 nucleotides matching TRBD1. Germline V CDR1 and CDR2: MNHNS, SASEGT. The CDR3 sequence is 14 residues long. The junction had 3 bases not matched to a gene; V was cut back by 4 bases and J by 3 bases.

The J gene is TRBJ1-2, the V gene TRBV3-1; D not resolved. CDR1 is LGHDT and CDR2 is YNNKEL in the germline V gene (reference sequence). The length of the CDR3 is 17 residues. Trimming took 1 base from V and 5 from J, leaving 20 bases between them. CDR3 DNA sequence: TGTGCCAGCAGCCAAGGAACCGGGTCCCCATTGAATTATGGCTACACCTTC. Translating gives CASSQGTGSPLNYGYTF.

This sequence joins TRBV5-4 and TRBJ2-7; no reliable D call. Germline V gene data show CDR1 as SGHNT and CDR2 as YYREEE (reference sequence). V shed 0 bases and J shed 2 bases, with 9 bases lying between them. The CDR3 covers 14 residues. CDR3 protein: CASSLGLRTYEQYF. The CDR3 nucleotides are TGTGCCAGCAGCTTGGGACTCAGAACCTACGAGCAGTACTTC.

The V and J genes are TRBV5-1 and TRBJ1-3; 7 nucleotides agree with TRBD1. Losses at the gene ends were 4 bases for V and 0 bases for J; bases not matched to a gene: 10. Germline loops: CDR1 SGHRS, CDR2 YFSETQ. CDR3 length: 17 amino acids. The CDR3 is CASSLTSTGSSGNTIYF. In DNA, the CDR3 is TGCGCCAGCAGCCTAACCTCGACAGGGAGCTCTGGAAACACCATATATTTT.

The chain employs TRBV6-1 and TRBJ1-6; TRBD1 agrees at 7 bases. CDR3 length equals 19 residues. CDR1 is MNHNS, CDR2 SASEGT, per germline. Germline trimming cut 5 bases from V and 5 bases from J; bases unmatched to any gene: 18. In DNA, the CDR3 is TGTGCCAGCAGTAGACGAAGCCACTCCGGGACAGCGGATAATTCACCCCTCCACTTT. Amino acids: CASSRRSHSGTADNSPLHF.

This chain's CDR3 is CASTLGPNTEAFF. The CDR3 nucleotides read TGTGCCAGCACCCTCGGGCCGAACACTGAAGCTTTCTTT. The chain recombines TRBV2 with TRBJ1-1; no definite D call. The germline V gene encodes CDR1 SNHLY and CDR2 FYNNEI. V was cut by 7 bases and J by 1 base, with 10 bases left in between. The CDR3 covers 13 residues. Full variable domain (remainder filled in from reference TRBV2 and TRBJ1-1): EPEVTQTPSHQVTQMGQEVILRCVPISNHLYFYWYRQILGQKVEFLVSFYNNEISEKSEIFDDQFSVERPDGSNFTLKIRSTKLEDSAMYFCASTLGPNTEAFFGQGTRLTVV.

V and J are TRBV4-1 and TRBJ2-5, with 7 positions matching TRBD2. V lost 1 base to trimming and J lost 3 bases; unmatched junction nucleotides: 2. The length of the CDR3 is 14 residues. Germline V lookup: CDR1 MGHRA, CDR2 YSYEKL. This CDR3 reads CASSQGGLEETQYF. Written as DNA, the CDR3 is TGCGCCAGCAGCCAAGGTGGACTAGAAGAGACCCAGTACTTC.